Listed here are 25 T cell receptor beta chains from one sample, sequenced in a study of blood T cell repertoires in COVID-19. Sequencing used immunoSEQ multiplex PCR; TCRdb keeps in-frame clones, though not all of them. The sample consists of 150,000 to 200,000 clones, 80% to 85% of them appearing once. Sequences were obtained from peripheral blood. These receptors came from a woman aged 70-85 years with COVID-19, enrolled during active disease.

This chain links TRBV19 with TRBJ2-6, with 8 positions matching TRBD1. J gave up 4 bases and V 6 bases, and 14 bases lay outside the gene matches. Germline V gene data show CDR1 as LNHDA and CDR2 as SQIVND (reference sequence). This CDR3 has 18 residues. CDR3 in amino acids: CASRPGTGTAGGANVLTF. CDR3 nucleotide sequence: TGTGCCAGTAGACCGGGGACAGGTACCGCGGGCGGGGCCAACGTCCTGACTTTC.

This chain uses TRBV7-3 with TRBJ1-2; 7 bases align to TRBD1. The CDR3 consists of 15 residues. After removal of 5 bases from V and 7 bases from J, the junction contained 13 bases not matched to a gene. CDR1 is SGHTA and CDR2 is FQGTGA in the germline V gene. This CDR3 is CASSPDEGALTGYTF. The DNA for the CDR3 is TGTGCCAGCAGCCCGGACGAGGGGGCGTTGACTGGCTACACCTTC.

This clone was detected once. This rearrangement joins TRBV30 to TRBJ1-3; 8 bases agree with TRBD1. Germline trimming cut 3 bases from V and 7 bases from J; bases unmatched to any gene: 5. The CDR3 is 13 amino acids. Germline V gives CDR1 GTSNPN, CDR2 SVGIG (reference sequence). This CDR3 is CAWSAGQVNTIYF. The CDR3 DNA is TGTGCCTGGAGCGCGGGACAGGTGAACACCATATATTTT.

The rearrangement links TRBV5-1 to TRBJ2-7; maybe TRBD1 (6 bases). The germline V and J ends were trimmed by 5 bases and 13 bases, with 19 bases remaining between them. Germline CDR1 reads SGHRS; CDR2 reads YFSETQ. There are 12 residues in the CDR3. DNA for the CDR3: TGCGCCAGCAGTCTCGATCCAGGGGCCTTATACTTC. Its translation is CASSLDPGALYF.

This clone appeared once. The rearrangement links TRBV28 to TRBJ2-7; 10 bases align to TRBD1. Unmatched junction bases numbered 9, after V lost 4 bases and J lost 6 bases. CDR1 and CDR2 (germline): MDHEN, SYDVKM. The CDR3 runs to 15 residues. This CDR3 is CASSSSRDRGGEQYV. In nucleotides, the CDR3 is TGTGCCAGCAGTTCGTCCCGGGACAGGGGAGGCGAGCAGTACGTC.

This chain joins TRBV6-5 and TRBJ1-5; 8 bases line up with TRBD1. The germline V gene encodes CDR1 MNHEY and CDR2 SVGAGI. The CDR3 has 15 amino acids. V lost 7 bases, J lost 3 bases, and 8 bases stayed unmatched. In nucleotides, the CDR3 is TGTGCCAGCAAGCCCGGGACAGGTAACAATCAGCCCCAGCATTTT. Translation gives CASKPGTGNNQPQHF.

This chain links TRBV11-1 with TRBJ2-1; TRBD2 might be the D (6 bases). The CDR3 runs to 15 residues. Between the trimmed V and J ends, which lost 7 bases and 3 bases, there was a span of 16 bases. Germline V gene lookup returns CDR1 SGHAT and CDR2 FQDESV (reference sequence). The CDR3 DNA reads TGTGCCAGCACCTTTAGGGCGGGGTACTACAATGAGCAGTTCTTC. Its translation: CASTFRAGYYNEQFF.

This clone was observed a few times. This chain connects TRBV6-6 to TRBJ2-5; no firm D call. Germline values: CDR1 MNHNY, CDR2 SVGAGI (reference sequence). The CDR3 consists of 12 residues. The V gene lost 2 bases and the J gene lost 7 bases, with 8 bases spanning the gap. This chain's CDR3 is CASSYGSPTQYF. In DNA, the CDR3 is TGTGCCAGCAGTTACGGTAGTCCGACCCAGTACTTC.

For the CDR3, the DNA is TGTGCCAGCAGTTTCCATTACAGTTATGGCTACACCTTC. Protein sequence: CASSFHYSYGYTF. This chain links TRBV27 with TRBJ1-2; D is unresolved. Germline CDR1 is MNHEY and CDR2 is SMNVEV (reference sequence). The V gene lost 3 bases and the J gene lost 5 bases, with 10 bases spanning the gap. CDR3 length equals 13 residues.

V usage is TRBV30 and J usage is TRBJ2-1; 7 bases agree with TRBD1. This CDR3 comprises 12 residues. J gave up 3 bases and V 5 bases, and 1 base lay outside the gene matches. CDR1 GTSNPN and CDR2 SVGIG come from the germline V gene (reference sequence). The CDR3 loop reads CAWGTVYNEQFF. The DNA of the CDR3 is TGTGCCTGGGGGACAGTCTACAATGAGCAGTTCTTC.

The J gene is TRBJ2-2, the V gene TRBV7-6, with unresolved D. The germline V and J ends were trimmed by 6 bases and 6 bases, with 11 bases remaining between them. The CDR3 consists of 13 residues. Germline loops: CDR1 SGHVS, CDR2 FNYEAQ. The CDR3 here is CASRAATAGELFF. In nucleotides, the CDR3 is TGTGCCAGCAGGGCTGCAACCGCCGGGGAGCTGTTTTTT.

The rearrangement uses TRBV19 and TRBJ1-2; 8 bases match TRBD1. Trimming cost V 11 bases and J 7 bases; bases outside gene matches: 12. The CDR3 is 13 residues long. Looked up from germline, CDR1 is LNHDA and CDR2 is SQIVND (reference sequence). The CDR3 sequence: CAARTGLSSGYTF. The CDR3 DNA reads TGTGCCGCTCGGACAGGGTTATCGAGTGGCTACACCTTC.

This clone appeared once. The chain combines TRBV19 with TRBJ2-7, with TRBD2 matching over 11 bases. The germline CDR1 and CDR2 sequences are LNHDA and SQIVND (reference sequence). Trimming took 0 bases from V and 3 from J; bases not matched to a gene: 4. The CDR3 is made up of 16 amino acids. The CDR3 DNA sequence: TGTGCCAGTAGTATAGACCGACTAGCGGGGCGCTACGAGCAGTACTTC. Amino acid sequence: CASSIDRLAGRYEQYF.

The chain employs TRBV27 and TRBJ2-1, with 11 bases identical to TRBD2. This CDR3 has 19 residues. Unmatched junction bases numbered 15, after V lost 4 bases and J lost 4 bases. Germline CDR1 MNHEY, CDR2 SMNVEV (reference sequence). The CDR3: CASSSASGGSGPLYNEQFF. Here the CDR3 DNA reads TGTGCCAGCAGTTCTGCTAGCGGGGGGTCAGGACCATTGTACAATGAGCAGTTCTTC.

The V gene is TRBV7-8, the J gene TRBJ1-1, with D maybe TRBD1 (6 bases). The V gene's germline CDR1 is SGHVS and CDR2 FQNEAQ. The CDR3 is 16 amino acids. Between the trimmed V and J ends, which lost 2 bases and 4 bases, there was a span of 17 bases. This chain's CDR3 is CASSLPDRTQGTEAFF. CDR3 sequence (DNA): TGTGCCAGCAGCTTACCTGACAGGACCCAGGGCACTGAAGCTTTCTTT.

The chain carries TRBV15 and TRBJ1-2; 7 nucleotides agree with TRBD1. The CDR3 has 13 amino acids. Germline V gene data show CDR1 as LNHNV and CDR2 as YYDKDF (reference sequence). V was pared by 5 bases and J by 3 bases, with 3 bases of the junction left unmatched. The CDR3 nucleotides read TGTGCCACCAGCGAGCAGGGGGACTATGGCTACACCTTC. As protein: CATSEQGDYGYTF.

The chain links TRBV4-1 to TRBJ2-7, with 10 bases matching TRBD2. The CDR3 consists of 17 residues. V was pared by 1 base and J by 4 bases, with 10 bases of the junction left unmatched. Germline V lookup: CDR1 MGHRA, CDR2 YSYEKL. CDR3 DNA sequence: TGCGCCAGCAGCCAAGCTTCGATAAGCGGGAGGGGGTACGAGCAGTACTTC. This translates into CASSQASISGRGYEQYF.

V is TRBV7-2 and J is TRBJ1-2; D is unclear. CDR1 and CDR2 (germline): SGHTA, FQGNSA. This CDR3 is 16 amino acids long. Trimming pared 5 bases from V and 7 bases from J, leaving 23 bases between. In DNA form, the CDR3 reads TGTGCCAGCAGCCCCGGAGGCCACATCCTCGCTGGTGGCTACACCTTC. Its protein is CASSPGGHILAGGYTF. The full variable domain, completed using reference TRBV7-2 and TRBJ1-2, is GAGVSQSPSNKVTEKGKDVELRCDPISGHTALYWYRQSLGQGLEFLIYFQGNSAPDKSGLPSDRFSAERTGGSVSTLTIQRTQQEDSAVYLCASSPGGHILAGGYTFGSGTRLTVV.

J is TRBJ2-5 and V is TRBV15; weak D call: TRBD2 (7 bases). V dropped 5 bases and J dropped 5 bases, with 21 bases sitting between them. The CDR3 consists of 16 residues. Germline CDR1 LNHNV, CDR2 YYDKDF (reference sequence). CDR3 nucleotide sequence: TGTGCCACCAGCGTTTTGTGGGGGGGGCCCCGGGAGACCCAGTACTTC. Encoded protein: CATSVLWGGPRETQYF.

V is TRBV7-2 and J is TRBJ2-7; the match to TRBD2 covers 9 bases. J was trimmed by 4 bases and V by 4 bases; bases with no gene match: 11. This CDR3 is built from 16 residues. CDR1 and CDR2 (germline): SGHTA, FQGNSA. The CDR3 DNA is TGTGCCAGCAGCTCCCTCGGCGGGAGGGCCAGGTACGAGCAGTACTTC. Translation gives CASSSLGGRARYEQYF.

This chain's CDR3 is CASSPPGGVKNIQYF. The CDR3 DNA reads TGCGCCAGCAGCCCCCCAGGCGGGGTAAAAAACATTCAGTACTTC. J is TRBJ2-4 and V is TRBV5-1; perhaps TRBD2 as D (6 bases). Germline V gene sequence: CDR1 SGHRS, CDR2 YFSETQ. CDR3 size: 15 residues. Trimming took off 4 bases at V and 4 bases at J, with 15 bases between the two ends.

The CDR3 spells CASSHPISGSVYEQYF. In nucleotides, the CDR3 is TGCGCCAGCAGCCACCCCATTAGCGGGAGCGTTTACGAGCAGTACTTC. The chain links TRBV4-1 to TRBJ2-7; TRBD2 agrees at 9 bases. The V gene's germline CDR1 is MGHRA and CDR2 YSYEKL. V was clipped by 3 bases and J by 4 bases; unmatched bases: 10. The CDR3 spans 16 residues.

This chain links TRBV6-6 with TRBJ2-1; 12 bases match TRBD2. This CDR3 contains 16 residues. Germline V CDR1 and CDR2: MNHNY, SVGAGI (reference sequence). The J segment lost 9 bases and the V segment lost 4 bases, leaving 10 bases of the junction unmatched. The CDR3 region has the DNA TGTGCCAGCAGTTTTCCCGCTAGCGGGAGGGTTGGTGAGCAGTTCTTC. Its protein is CASSFPASGRVGEQFF.

This clone was seen a single time. The chain joins TRBV6-5 to TRBJ2-2, with D perhaps matching TRBD2 (5 bases). CDR3 length equals 14 residues. The germline V gene encodes CDR1 MNHEY and CDR2 SVGAGI. V was shortened by 0 bases and J by 7 bases, with 9 bases between the two germline ends. The CDR3: CASSYSPGDGELFF. The DNA for the CDR3 is TGTGCCAGCAGTTACTCTCCCGGGGACGGGGAGCTGTTTTTT.

J is TRBJ2-7 and V is TRBV30; weak D call: TRBD1 (6 bases). Trimming cost V 3 bases and J 7 bases, with 10 bases left between them. Per the germline V gene, CDR1 is GTSNPN and CDR2 is SVGIG (reference sequence). CDR3 size: 11 residues. CDR3 bases: TGTGCCTGGAGCACAGGGATTGAGCAGTACTTC. This translates into CAWSTGIEQYF.